Detailed here is one T cell receptor (beta chain). Its antigen remains unknown. V was shortened by 6 bases and J by 6 bases, with 6 bases between the two germline ends. Germline lookup yields CDR1 MDHEN and CDR2 SYDVKM. The CDR3 consists of 12 residues. This sample is part of a study of T cell responses to AZD1222 COVID-19 vaccine. The assay was immunoSEQ multiplex PCR, and TCRdb's table has in-frame clones only and misses some. The sample has roughly 25,000 clones; about 85% are singletons. General study findings and limits: Donors in the cohort were predominantly white British and more often female, and clonal diversity was possibly underestimated. At baseline, just 6 or 7 AZD1222 recipients tested seropositive. Epitopes outside B.1.351 and B.1.1.7 mutated regions reportedly drew nearly half of spike TCRs.

This clonotype was obtained from an adult who received the AZD1222 COVID-19 vaccine. The gene calls are TRBV28 and TRBJ1-6, with D unresolved. This material consisted of peripheral blood, taken 28 days after the second AZD1222 dose. The CDR3 nucleotides read TGTGCCAGCAGAGCAGTTAATTCACCCCTCCACTTT. Its protein product is CASRAVNSPLHF.